This paragraph reports one T cell receptor (beta chain). What it binds is not known. This CDR3 region has 15 residues. The germline V gene encodes CDR1 LGHNA and CDR2 YSLEER. The V and J ends lost 0 bases and 8 bases respectively, with 16 bases between them. Here immunoSEQ multiplex PCR was the method, and the copy in TCRdb shows in-frame clones only, minus some. The sample carries 20,000 to 25,000 clones, 75% to 90% recorded once. The data were taken from a study of PD-1 blockade in classical Hodgkin lymphoma. Whole-study findings and limits: Baseline TCR diversity was reportedly lower in newly diagnosed patients than in healthy donors. It was reported as lower still in relapsed/refractory patients. The authors excluded patients who started nivolumab under 1 year after ASCT. Whoever responded completely had baseline diversity much like that seen in newly diagnosed patients.

Time point specified: cycle 4 day 1 (C4D1), after five to seven weeks of nivolumab. Every patient experienced relapse after autologous stem cell transplantation, and brentuximab vedotin exposure varied. Magnetic negative selection purified CD4+ T cells from thawed PBMCs. Best outcomes ranged across complete response, partial response and progressive disease. The material was CD4+ T cells from blood, obtained before the fourth cycle of nivolumab. The chain combines TRBV4-3 with TRBJ1-2, with unresolved D. The origin of this receptor is a human donor with classical Hodgkin lymphoma. DNA of the CDR3: TGCGCCAGCAGCCAAGATAGGTCCTTTATAGGCGGCTACACCTTC. As protein: CASSQDRSFIGGYTF.